The 9 T cell receptor beta chains below come from one sample, sequenced in a study of shared clonotypes between healthy human individuals. TCRdb keeps only in-frame clones here, not all; method: immunoSEQ multiplex PCR. The profile shows about 470,000 clones, about four fifths of them singletons. Sequences were obtained from PBMCs. The receptors stem from a woman in her forties in good health. Some clones in this sample may be carry-over from other donors' samples.

V and J are TRBV7-2 and TRBJ2-1, with no clear D. Trimming left V 6 bases short and J 1 base short, with 13 bases between. The CDR3 loop spans 15 amino acids. Germline V gene data show CDR1 as SGHTA and CDR2 as FQGNSA. CDR3 DNA sequence: TGTGCCAGCAGGTTTGAGCTAGGGTCCTACAATGAGCAGTTCTTC. Its protein product is CASRFELGSYNEQFF.

This chain links TRBV18 with TRBJ2-5; 7 bases align to TRBD1. Germline lookup yields CDR1 KGHSH and CDR2 LQKENI. J lost 2 bases, V lost 5 bases, and 5 bases had no gene match. The CDR3 spans 14 residues. In nucleotides, the CDR3 is TGTGCCAGCTCATATCCGGGACAGCAAGAGACCCAGTACTTC. Its protein is CASSYPGQQETQYF.

The chain employs TRBV7-3 and TRBJ2-3; no firm D call. Per the germline V gene, CDR1 is SGHTA and CDR2 is FQGTGA. The V end was cut by 5 bases, the J end by 0 bases, with 9 bases between. The CDR3 totals 14 residues. DNA for the CDR3: TGTGCCAGCAGCCGGTTAGCTAGCACAGATACGCAGTATTTT. As protein: CASSRLASTDTQYF.

This clone was detected only a few times. The chain recombines TRBV11-1 with TRBJ2-1; D may be TRBD2 (5 bases). This CDR3 comprises 14 residues. The V end was cut by 7 bases, the J end by 8 bases, with 18 bases between. Germline assignment: CDR1 SGHAT and CDR2 FQDESV (reference sequence). The CDR3 loop is CASKLDSWNDEQFF. The CDR3 nucleotides read TGTGCCAGCAAACTGGACTCCTGGAACGATGAGCAGTTCTTC.

A few counts support this clone. V is TRBV6-5 and J is TRBJ1-2; no firm D call. V was cut by 5 bases and J by 8 bases, with 15 bases left in between. This CDR3 is built from 13 residues. The germline V gene has CDR1 MNHEY and CDR2 SVGAGI. The CDR3, as DNA: TGTGCCAGCAGTCGCGCGGCAGGCGGCGGCTACACCTTC. Translated: CASSRAAGGGYTF.

This sequence joins TRBV6-1 and TRBJ2-1, with 8 bases aligning to TRBD1. V shed 7 bases and J 2 bases; nucleotides not matched to a gene: 4. The CDR3 extends over 14 amino acids. CDR1 MNHNS and CDR2 SASEGT come from the germline V gene. The CDR3 DNA follows: TGTGCCAGCATTTTGACAGGGGCCTACAATGAGCAGTTCTTC. Encoded protein: CASILTGAYNEQFF.

The chain is built from TRBV5-1 and TRBJ1-1; weak D call: TRBD1 (5 bases). Germline assignment: CDR1 SGHRS and CDR2 YFSETQ. CDR3 size: 13 residues. V lost 6 bases to trimming and J lost 1 base, with 10 bases between them. The CDR3, as DNA: TGCGCCAGCAATATTCAGGGGAACACTGAAGCTTTCTTT. Protein product: CASNIQGNTEAFF.

The chain couples TRBV5-4 to TRBJ2-3, with 14 bases that match TRBD2. The CDR3 runs 17 residues. The J segment lost 5 bases and the V segment lost 4 bases, leaving 9 bases of the junction unmatched. The germline V gene encodes CDR1 SGHNT and CDR2 YYREEE (reference sequence). The CDR3 region is CASSLPGLAGDGDTQYF. The CDR3 bases are TGTGCCAGCAGCCTACCGGGACTAGCGGGAGACGGAGATACGCAGTATTTT.

The gene calls are TRBV30 and TRBJ2-7; 7 bases fit TRBD1. The CDR3 runs to 14 residues. With V trimmed by 2 bases and J by 3 bases, 7 bases remained unmatched. CDR1 is GTSNPN and CDR2 is SVGIG in the germline V gene (reference sequence). Here the CDR3 DNA reads TGTGCCTGGAGTACCCGGACAGGATACTACGAGCAGTACTTC. This encodes CAWSTRTGYYEQYF.